This passage covers 8 T cell receptor beta chains from one sample sequenced in a study of blood T cells in healthy people across ages. Sample-barcoded 5' priming and a J-beta primer mix drove a second PCR of 7 to 11 cycles. Via MiXCR, TCRdb re-called the 5' RACE reads, giving one row per CDR3 protein. This table holds about 680,000 distinct CDR3 sequences, approximately 49% found once. The sequencing sample was made of blood. The receptors come from a woman aged 60-75 years in good health.

This clonotype was counted between two and nine times. The chain recombines TRBV2 with TRBJ2-1; perhaps TRBD1 as D (6 bases). Trimming took 6 bases from V and 12 from J, leaving 12 bases between them. This CDR3 is 11 amino acids long. Germline V CDR1 and CDR2: SNHLY, FYNNEI. The CDR3 here is CASRGYRVQFF. In DNA form, the CDR3 reads TGTGCCAGCAGGGGTTACAGGGTGCAGTTCTTC.

This chain links TRBV29-1 with TRBJ2-3; D assignment may be TRBD1 or TRBD2 (6 bases each). Germline assignment: CDR1 SQVTM and CDR2 ANQGSEA. Trimming shortened V by 7 bases and J by 0 bases, and 11 bases separated the two germline ends. The length of the CDR3 is 13 residues. This CDR3 is CSAGGGSTDTQYF. CDR3 nucleotide sequence: TGCAGCGCCGGGGGCGGCAGCACAGATACGCAGTATTTT.

V is TRBV27 and J is TRBJ1-2, with D hard to call. The V gene's germline CDR1 is MNHEY and CDR2 SMNVEV (reference sequence). The CDR3 has 16 residues. The germline V and J ends were trimmed by 0 bases and 0 bases, with 11 bases remaining between them. CDR3 sequence: CASSLSLPIANYGYTF. The CDR3 nucleotides are TGTGCCAGCAGTTTATCTTTACCTATAGCTAACTATGGCTACACCTTC.

V and J are TRBV12-5 and TRBJ2-5; no definite D call. CDR1 and CDR2 from the germline V gene are LGHNT and FRNRAP. Trimming pared 1 base from V and 0 bases from J, leaving 9 bases between. The CDR3 sequence is 15 residues long. CDR3 coding DNA: TGTGCTAGTGGTTTGGGGCAGACCTACCAAGAGACCCAGTACTTC. Amino acid sequence: CASGLGQTYQETQYF.

About this clonotype: One junction end disagrees with the germline gene, perhaps due to a read error. This rearrangement joins TRBV18 to TRBJ2-3; 7 nucleotides match TRBD2. Germline V gene lookup returns CDR1 KGHSH and CDR2 LQKENI. The CDR3 has 15 amino acids. Written as DNA, the CDR3 is TGTGCCAGCTCACCAACGGGACTACGCACAGCTACGCAGTATTTT. It yields the protein CASSPTGLRTATQYF.

V gene TRBV9 combines with J gene TRBJ1-1; 7 positions agree with TRBD1. V gave up 3 bases and J gave up 11 bases; unmatched junction bases: 10. The length of the CDR3 is 13 residues. The germline V gene encodes CDR1 SGDLS and CDR2 YYNGEE. The CDR3 DNA reads as TGTGCCAGCAGCGCGGAAATACAGGGGCGCGCTTTCTTT. Its translation is CASSAEIQGRAFF.

The genes are TRBV2 and TRBJ1-4, with D possibly matching TRBD1 (5 bases). V was pared by 6 bases and J by 3 bases, with 17 bases between. Germline V gene sequence: CDR1 SNHLY, CDR2 FYNNEI. The CDR3 totals 16 residues. DNA for the CDR3: TGTGCCAGCAGAGATACCTACAGGTCAGCTAATGAAAAACTGTTTTTT. Encoded protein: CASRDTYRSANEKLFF.

This chain uses TRBV21-1 with TRBJ2-5; TRBD1, as called in the table, went unchecked against the DNA. TRBV21-1 is a recognized pseudogene. The CDR3 length is 21 residues. CDR3 residues: CASSNPTRGTDTKGPEETQYF. In DNA, the CDR3 is TGTGCCAGCAGCAACCCAACCCGTGGGACGGACACTAAGGGGCCAGAAGAGACCCAGTACTTC.